The rows below give T cell receptor beta chains drawn from one sample of a study of tumor and adjacent non-tumor tissue in lung cancer. Using its own MiXCR run on the multiplex PCR reads, TCRdb lists one record per CDR3 protein. The repertoire holds some 100,000 distinct CDR3 sequences, with about 62% as singletons. Sequencing was performed on distant non-tumor lung tissue. The source is a man younger than 45 with non-small cell lung cancer. The conserved cysteine and the conserved F or W are not part of the CDR3 here.

V gene,CDR3 protein
TRBV11-3,ASSAGQTKYGYT
TRBV11-2,ASSLGQAGTDTQY
TRBV5-5,AISHRVAGENEHY
TRBV29-1,SVEGGAGGGQGASGEQY
TRBV11-2,ASSLVGGQGRGYT
TRBV11-2,ASSWGLQETQY
TRBV4-1,ASSPLPQQDYAGKNIQY
TRBV20-1,SARGPLGQRAKYYGYT
TRBV6-5,ACRPAGTGNTEAF
TRBV29-1,SVRDSSGNTIY
TRBV29-1,SAPGRRGAFRYNEQF
TRBV6-6,ASSRQGPSSYNSHLH
TRBV12-3/TRBV12-4,ASSFGYEQY
TRBV4-1,ANSQGERAIEYEQY
TRBV12-3/TRBV12-4,TSGLWTGVTNTGELF
TRBV12-3/TRBV12-4,ASSPTDQPQD
TRBV5-4,ASSMGVEGYGCT
TRBV12-3/TRBV12-4,ASRRGTVITEAF
TRBV20-1,SAKLQGQTGELF
TRBV20-1,SALARTSVLHKQF
TRBV4-1,ASSPPGLAEETQY
TRBV29-1,SVEEWGASSYGQY
TRBV11-2,ASSPNEQF
TRBV10-3,AISPRRGGHNTQY
TRBV4-3,VSSQEAGGPRNEQF
TRBV5-6,ASSPTSGYEQY
TRBV6-2/TRBV6-3,ASTIPGGFAYNEQF
TRBV11-3,ASSRGEGAIQPQH
TRBV20-1,SASLATASRGTRLHNEQF
TRBV30,AWGWQGFGELF
TRBV5-1,ASRGTYHYEQY
TRBV6-5,ASRSTSLVGDTQY
TRBV6-1,ARGELAGSTDTQY
TRBV11-3,VSSSRDANEQY